There are a few counts of the clone carrying this T cell receptor beta chain. Its target is unknown. The data are from a study of CD8+ T cells in alopecia areata. Across the study: Each of the treated patients was given oral tofacitinib, 5 to 10 mg twice daily, for moderate-to-severe alopecia areata. For 6 to 18 months, tofacitinib was taken, and 6 months off drug followed. Findings and caveats of the study: Higher clonality and more expanded CD8+ clones appeared in lesional than normal scalp. Among patients, TCR sharing was less clear than in mice, a difference possibly due in part to HLA diversity in the patient population.

Germline-derived CDR1 and CDR2 are SQVTM and ANQGSEA. Germline trimming cut 7 bases from V and 3 bases from J; bases unmatched to any gene: 7. The CDR3 runs 14 residues. The sequencing template was cDNA reverse transcribed from extracted RNA. Method: immunoSEQ multiplex PCR; TCRdb's copy keeps in-frame clones and lacks some. The data show over 200,000 clones, more than 45% seen once. The V gene is TRBV29-1, the J gene TRBJ2-5; TRBD2 matches 11 bases. The sample in question was CD4+ T cells sorted from blood, obtained at week 0. The sequence came from a human donor with alopecia areata. Written as DNA, the CDR3 is TGCAGCGGGAAGGGACTAGCGGTAGAAGAGACCCAGTACTTC. Its protein is CSGKGLAVEETQYF.